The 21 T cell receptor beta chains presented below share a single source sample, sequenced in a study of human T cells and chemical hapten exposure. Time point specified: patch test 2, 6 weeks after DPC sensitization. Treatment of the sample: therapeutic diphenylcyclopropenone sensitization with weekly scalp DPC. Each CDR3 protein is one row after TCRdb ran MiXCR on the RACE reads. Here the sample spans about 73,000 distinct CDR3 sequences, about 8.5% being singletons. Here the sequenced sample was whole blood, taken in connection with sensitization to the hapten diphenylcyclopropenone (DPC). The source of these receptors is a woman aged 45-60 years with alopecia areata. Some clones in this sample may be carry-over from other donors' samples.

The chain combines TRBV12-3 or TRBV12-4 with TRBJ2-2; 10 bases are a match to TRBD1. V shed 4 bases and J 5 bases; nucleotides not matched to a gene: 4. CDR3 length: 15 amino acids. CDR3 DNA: TGTGCCAGCAGTTCCGGGACAGGGGTTACCGGGGAGCTGTTTTTT. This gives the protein CASSSGTGVTGELFF.

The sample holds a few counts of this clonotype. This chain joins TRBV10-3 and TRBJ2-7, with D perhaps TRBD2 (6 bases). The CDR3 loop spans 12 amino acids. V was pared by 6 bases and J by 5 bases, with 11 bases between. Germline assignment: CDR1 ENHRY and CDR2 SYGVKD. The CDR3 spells CAISGTFHEQYF. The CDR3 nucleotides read TGTGCCATCAGCGGGACTTTCCACGAGCAGTACTTC.

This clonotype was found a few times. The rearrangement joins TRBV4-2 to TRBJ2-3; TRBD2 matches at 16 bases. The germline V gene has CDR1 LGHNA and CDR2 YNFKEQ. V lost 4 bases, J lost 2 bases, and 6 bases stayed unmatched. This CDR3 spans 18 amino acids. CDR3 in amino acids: CASSPGLAGGLDTDTQYF. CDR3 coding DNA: TGTGCCAGCAGCCCGGGACTAGCGGGGGGGCTCGACACAGATACGCAGTATTTT.

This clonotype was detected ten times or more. CDR3 nucleotides: TGCAGTGCTAGAGAAGACACCGGGGAGCTGTTTTTT. This codes for CSAREDTGELFF. This chain joins TRBV20-1 and TRBJ2-2; D remains unclear. V was shortened by 0 bases and J by 3 bases, with 2 bases between the two germline ends. CDR1 and CDR2 (germline): DFQATT, SNEGSKA (reference sequence). This CDR3 comprises 12 residues.

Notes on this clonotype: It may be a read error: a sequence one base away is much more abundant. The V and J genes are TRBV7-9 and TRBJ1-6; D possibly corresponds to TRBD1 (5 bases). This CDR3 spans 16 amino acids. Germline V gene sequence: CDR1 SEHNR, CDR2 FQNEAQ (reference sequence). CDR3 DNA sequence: TGTGCCAGCAGCTTGGGACGGGACTACTATAATTCACCCCTCAACTTT. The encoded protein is CASSLGRDYYNSPLNF.

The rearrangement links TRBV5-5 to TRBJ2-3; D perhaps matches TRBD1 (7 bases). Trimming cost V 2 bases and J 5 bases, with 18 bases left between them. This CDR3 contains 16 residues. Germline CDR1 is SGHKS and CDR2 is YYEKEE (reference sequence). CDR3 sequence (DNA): TGTGCCAGCAGCTTTAATTTGGGGCAGGGGGGAGATACGCAGTATTTT. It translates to CASSFNLGQGGDTQYF.

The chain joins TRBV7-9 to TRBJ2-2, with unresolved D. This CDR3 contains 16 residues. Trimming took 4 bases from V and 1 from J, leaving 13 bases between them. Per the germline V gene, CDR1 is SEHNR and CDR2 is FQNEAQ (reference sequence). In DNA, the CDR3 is TGTGCCAGCAGCTCCCCCGGCATTGAGAACACCGGGGAGCTGTTTTTT. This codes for CASSSPGIENTGELFF.

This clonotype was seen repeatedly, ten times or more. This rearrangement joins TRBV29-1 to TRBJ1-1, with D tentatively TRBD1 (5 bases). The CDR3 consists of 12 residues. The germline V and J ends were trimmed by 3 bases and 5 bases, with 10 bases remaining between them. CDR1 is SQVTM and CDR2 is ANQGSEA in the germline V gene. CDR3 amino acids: CSVEFEGTEAFF. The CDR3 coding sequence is TGCAGCGTTGAGTTCGAGGGGACTGAAGCTTTCTTT.

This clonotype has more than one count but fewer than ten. The DNA of the CDR3 is TGCGCCAGCAGCATAAAGACAGGCGGCTACGAGCAGTACTTC. It translates to CASSIKTGGYEQYF. The rearrangement uses TRBV4-1 and TRBJ2-7; perhaps TRBD1 as D (6 bases). V lost 5 bases and J lost 3, with 14 bases in between. Germline V gene lookup returns CDR1 MGHRA and CDR2 YSYEKL. This CDR3 is built from 14 residues.

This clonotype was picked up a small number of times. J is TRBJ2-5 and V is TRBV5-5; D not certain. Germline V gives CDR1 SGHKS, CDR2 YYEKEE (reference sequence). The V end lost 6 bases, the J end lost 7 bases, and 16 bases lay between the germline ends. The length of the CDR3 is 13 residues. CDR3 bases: TGTGCCAGCACGTATCCAGGTTCGTGGACCCAGTACTTC. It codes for CASTYPGSWTQYF. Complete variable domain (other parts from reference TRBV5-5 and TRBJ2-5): DAGVTQSPTHLIKTRGQQVTLRCSPISGHKSVSWYQQVLGQGPQFIFQYYEKEERGRGNFPDRFSARQFPNYSSELNVNALLLGDSALYLCASTYPGSWTQYFGPGTRLLVL.

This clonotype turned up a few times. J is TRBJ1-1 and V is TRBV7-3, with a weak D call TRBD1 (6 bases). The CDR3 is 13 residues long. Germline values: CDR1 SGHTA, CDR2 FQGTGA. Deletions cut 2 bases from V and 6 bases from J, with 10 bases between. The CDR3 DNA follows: TGTGCCAGCAGCTTATTTGGGGGGCCTGAAGCTTTCTTT. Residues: CASSLFGGPEAFF.

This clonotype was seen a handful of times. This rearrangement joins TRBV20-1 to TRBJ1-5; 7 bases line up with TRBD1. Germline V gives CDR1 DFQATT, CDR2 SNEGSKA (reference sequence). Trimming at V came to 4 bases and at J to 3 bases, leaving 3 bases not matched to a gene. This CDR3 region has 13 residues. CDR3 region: CSAITGVNQPQHF. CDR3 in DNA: TGCAGTGCTATTACAGGGGTCAATCAGCCCCAGCATTTT.

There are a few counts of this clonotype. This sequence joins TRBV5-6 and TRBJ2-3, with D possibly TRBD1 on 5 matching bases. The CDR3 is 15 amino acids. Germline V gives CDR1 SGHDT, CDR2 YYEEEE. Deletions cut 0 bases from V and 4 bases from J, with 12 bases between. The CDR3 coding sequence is TGTGCCAGCAGCTTGGTAGGGGTTACTGCAGATACGCAGTATTTT. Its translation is CASSLVGVTADTQYF.

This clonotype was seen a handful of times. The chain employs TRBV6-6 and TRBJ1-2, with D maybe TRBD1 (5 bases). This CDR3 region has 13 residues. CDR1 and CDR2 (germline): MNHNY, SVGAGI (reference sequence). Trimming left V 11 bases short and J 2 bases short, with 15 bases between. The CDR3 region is CAGARDGNYGYTF. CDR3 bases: TGTGCCGGCGCACGGGACGGCAACTATGGCTACACCTTC.

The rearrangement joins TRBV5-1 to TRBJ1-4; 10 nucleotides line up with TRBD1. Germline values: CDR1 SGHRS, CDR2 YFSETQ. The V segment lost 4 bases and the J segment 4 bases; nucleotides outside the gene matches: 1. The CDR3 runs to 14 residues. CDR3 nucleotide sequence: TGCGCCAGCAGCGGGACAGGGGATAATGAAAAACTGTTTTTT. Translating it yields CASSGTGDNEKLFF.

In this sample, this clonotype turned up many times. CDR3 residues: CASSFGNYAANEKLFF. CDR3 sequence (DNA): TGTGCCAGCAGCTTCGGCAATTATGCGGCTAATGAAAAACTGTTTTTT. The chain joins TRBV7-2 to TRBJ1-4; D remains ambiguous. The V end was cut by 3 bases, the J end by 3 bases, with 14 bases between. This CDR3 comprises 16 residues. Per germline, CDR1 SGHTA and CDR2 FQGNSA.

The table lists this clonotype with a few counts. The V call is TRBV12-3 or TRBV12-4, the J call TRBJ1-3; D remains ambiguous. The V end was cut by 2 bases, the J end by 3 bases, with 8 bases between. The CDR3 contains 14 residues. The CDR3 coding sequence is TGTGCCAGCAGTTTACACGGGGTTGGAAACACCATATATTTT. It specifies CASSLHGVGNTIYF.

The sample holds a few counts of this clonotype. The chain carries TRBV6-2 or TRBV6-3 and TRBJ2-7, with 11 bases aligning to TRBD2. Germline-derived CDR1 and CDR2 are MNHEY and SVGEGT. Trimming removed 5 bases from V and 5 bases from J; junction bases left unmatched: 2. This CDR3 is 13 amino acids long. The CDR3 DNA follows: TGTGCCAGCAGTCCTAGCGGGAGGAACGAGCAGTACTTC. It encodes CASSPSGRNEQYF.

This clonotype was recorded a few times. The CDR3: CASRLGGADTQYF. CDR3 nucleotides: TGTGCCAGCAGATTAGGGGGGGCGGATACGCAGTATTTT. The chain is built from TRBV6-1 and TRBJ2-3, with a weak D call TRBD2 (7 bases). This CDR3 is 13 amino acids long. V was shortened by 6 bases and J by 6 bases, with 13 bases between the two germline ends. Germline CDR1 reads MNHNS; CDR2 reads SASEGT.

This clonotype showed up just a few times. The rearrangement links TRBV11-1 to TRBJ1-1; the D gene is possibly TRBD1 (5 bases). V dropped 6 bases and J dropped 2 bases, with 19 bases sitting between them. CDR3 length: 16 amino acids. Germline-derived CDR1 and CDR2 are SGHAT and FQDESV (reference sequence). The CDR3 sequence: CASSIDFRVVNTEAFF. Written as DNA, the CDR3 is TGTGCCAGCAGTATCGATTTCAGGGTGGTTAACACTGAAGCTTTCTTT.

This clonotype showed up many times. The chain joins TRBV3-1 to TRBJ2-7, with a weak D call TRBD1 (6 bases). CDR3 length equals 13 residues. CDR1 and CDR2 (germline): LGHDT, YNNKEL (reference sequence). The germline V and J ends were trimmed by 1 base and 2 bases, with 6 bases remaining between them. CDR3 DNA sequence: TGTGCCAGCAGCCAAGGGACAGCCTACGAGCAGTACTTC. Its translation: CASSQGTAYEQYF.